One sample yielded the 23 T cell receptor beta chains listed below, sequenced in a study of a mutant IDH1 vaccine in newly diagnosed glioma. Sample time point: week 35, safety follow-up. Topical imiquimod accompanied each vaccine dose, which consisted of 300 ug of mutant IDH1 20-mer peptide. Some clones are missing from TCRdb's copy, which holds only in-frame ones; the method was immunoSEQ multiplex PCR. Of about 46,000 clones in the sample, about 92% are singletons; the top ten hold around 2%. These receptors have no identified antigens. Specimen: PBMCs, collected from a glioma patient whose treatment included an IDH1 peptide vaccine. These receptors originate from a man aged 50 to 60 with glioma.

CDR3 DNA sequence: TGTGCCAGCAGCTTATCTGCGGGGGCCTACGAGCAGTACTTC. Translation: CASSLSAGAYEQYF. V usage is TRBV13 and J usage is TRBJ2-7; 7 positions agree with TRBD2. The junction had 3 bases not matched to a gene; V was cut back by 2 bases and J by 2 bases. From germline, CDR1 is PRHDT and CDR2 FYEKMQ (reference sequence). The CDR3 is 14 residues long.

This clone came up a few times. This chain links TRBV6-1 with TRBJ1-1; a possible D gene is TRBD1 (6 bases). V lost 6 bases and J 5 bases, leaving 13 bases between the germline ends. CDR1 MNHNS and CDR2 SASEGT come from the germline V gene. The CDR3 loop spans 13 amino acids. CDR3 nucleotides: TGTGCCAGCAGGGACGGGACACGAACTGAAGCTTTCTTT. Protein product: CASRDGTRTEAFF.

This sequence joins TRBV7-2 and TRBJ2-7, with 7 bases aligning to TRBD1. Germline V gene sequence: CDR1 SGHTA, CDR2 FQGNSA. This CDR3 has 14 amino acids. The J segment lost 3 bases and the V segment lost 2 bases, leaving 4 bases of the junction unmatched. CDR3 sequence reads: CASSLTTGSYEQYF. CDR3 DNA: TGTGCCAGCAGCTTAACGACAGGGAGCTACGAGCAGTACTTC. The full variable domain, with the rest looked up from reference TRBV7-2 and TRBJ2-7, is GAGVSQSPSNKVTEKGKDVELRCDPISGHTALYWYRQSLGQGLEFLIYFQGNSAPDKSGLPSDRFSAERTGGSVSTLTIQRTQQEDSAVYLCASSLTTGSYEQYFGPGTRLTVT.

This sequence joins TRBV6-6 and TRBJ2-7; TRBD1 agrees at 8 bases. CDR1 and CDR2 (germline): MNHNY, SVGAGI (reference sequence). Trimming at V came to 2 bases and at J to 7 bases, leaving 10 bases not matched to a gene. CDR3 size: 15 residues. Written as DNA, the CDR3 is TGTGCCAGCAGTTACCTAGACAGGGGTAAAGGGGAGCAGTACTTC. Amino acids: CASSYLDRGKGEQYF.

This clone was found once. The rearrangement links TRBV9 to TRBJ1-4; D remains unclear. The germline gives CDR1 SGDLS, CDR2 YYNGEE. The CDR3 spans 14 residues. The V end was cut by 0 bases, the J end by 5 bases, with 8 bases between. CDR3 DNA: TGTGCCAGCAGCGTAGCAGTTTCCAATGAAAAACTGTTTTTT. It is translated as CASSVAVSNEKLFF.

This CDR3 reads CASSLSVGVNEQFF. CDR3 bases: TGTGCCAGCAGCTTAAGCGTTGGGGTGAATGAGCAGTTCTTC. This chain joins TRBV7-9 and TRBJ2-1; D is unclear. Germline CDR1 reads SEHNR; CDR2 reads FQNEAQ (reference sequence). Trimming took 2 bases from V and 7 from J, leaving 12 bases between them. The CDR3 runs 14 residues.

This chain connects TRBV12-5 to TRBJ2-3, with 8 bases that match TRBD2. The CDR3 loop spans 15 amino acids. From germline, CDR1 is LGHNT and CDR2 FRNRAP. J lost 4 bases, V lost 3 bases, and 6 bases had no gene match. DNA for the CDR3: TGTGCTAGTGGTTTTGGGACTAGTCGGGCAGATACGCAGTATTTT. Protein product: CASGFGTSRADTQYF.

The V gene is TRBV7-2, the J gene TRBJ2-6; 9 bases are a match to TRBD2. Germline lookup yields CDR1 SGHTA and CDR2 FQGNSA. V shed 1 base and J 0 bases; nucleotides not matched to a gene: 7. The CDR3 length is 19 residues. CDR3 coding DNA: TGTGCCAGCAGCTTAGTCCTACTAGCGGGTGTCTCTGGGGCCAACGTCCTGACTTTC. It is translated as CASSLVLLAGVSGANVLTF. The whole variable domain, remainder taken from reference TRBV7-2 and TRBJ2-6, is GAGVSQSPSNKVTEKGKDVELRCDPISGHTALYWYRQSLGQGLEFLIYFQGNSAPDKSGLPSDRFSAERTGGSVSTLTIQRTQQEDSAVYLCASSLVLLAGVSGANVLTFGAGSRLTVL.

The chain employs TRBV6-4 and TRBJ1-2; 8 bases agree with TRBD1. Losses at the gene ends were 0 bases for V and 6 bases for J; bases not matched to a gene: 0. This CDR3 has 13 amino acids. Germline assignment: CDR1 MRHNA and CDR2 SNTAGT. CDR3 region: CASSDSTGDGYTF. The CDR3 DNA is TGTGCCAGCAGTGACTCGACAGGGGATGGCTACACCTTC.

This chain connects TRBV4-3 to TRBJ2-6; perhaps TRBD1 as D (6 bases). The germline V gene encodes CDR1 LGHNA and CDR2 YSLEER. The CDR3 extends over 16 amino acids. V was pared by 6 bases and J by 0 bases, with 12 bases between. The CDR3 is CASRTGRTSGANVLTF. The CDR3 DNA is TGCGCCAGCAGGACAGGTCGAACCTCTGGGGCCAACGTCCTGACTTTC.

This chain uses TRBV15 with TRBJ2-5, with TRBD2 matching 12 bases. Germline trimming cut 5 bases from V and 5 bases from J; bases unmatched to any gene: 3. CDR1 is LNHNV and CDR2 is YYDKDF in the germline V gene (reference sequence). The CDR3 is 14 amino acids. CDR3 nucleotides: TGTGCCACCAGCGGGACTAGCGGGTGGGAGACCCAGTACTTC. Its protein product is CATSGTSGWETQYF.

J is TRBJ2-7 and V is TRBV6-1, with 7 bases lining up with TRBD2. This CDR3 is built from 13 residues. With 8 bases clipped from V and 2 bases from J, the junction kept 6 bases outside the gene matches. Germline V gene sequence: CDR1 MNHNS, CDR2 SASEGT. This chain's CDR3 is CASSGGRAYEQYF. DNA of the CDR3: TGTGCCAGCTCTGGGGGGAGGGCCTACGAGCAGTACTTC.

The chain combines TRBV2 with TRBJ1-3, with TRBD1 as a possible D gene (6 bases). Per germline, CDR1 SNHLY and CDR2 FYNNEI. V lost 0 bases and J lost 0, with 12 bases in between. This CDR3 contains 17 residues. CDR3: CASSEAQGRGSGNTIYF. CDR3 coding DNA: TGTGCCAGCAGTGAAGCCCAGGGGCGAGGCTCTGGAAACACCATATATTTT.

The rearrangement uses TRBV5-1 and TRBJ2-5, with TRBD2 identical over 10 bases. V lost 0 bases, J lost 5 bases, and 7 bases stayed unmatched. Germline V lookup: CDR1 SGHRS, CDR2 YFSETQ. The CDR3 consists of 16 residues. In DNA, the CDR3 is TGCGCCAGCAGCTTGGTGAGCGGGGGGGCCGGGGAGACCCAGTACTTC. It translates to CASSLVSGGAGETQYF.

The CDR3 DNA reads as TGTGCCAGCAGTTTATATTCAGGGGAAGCTTTCTTT. This codes for CASSLYSGEAFF. This chain uses TRBV27 with TRBJ1-1, with D perhaps matching TRBD1 (5 bases). The V gene lost 1 base and the J gene lost 8 bases, with 8 bases spanning the gap. The CDR3 loop spans 12 amino acids. From germline, CDR1 is MNHEY and CDR2 SMNVEV (reference sequence).

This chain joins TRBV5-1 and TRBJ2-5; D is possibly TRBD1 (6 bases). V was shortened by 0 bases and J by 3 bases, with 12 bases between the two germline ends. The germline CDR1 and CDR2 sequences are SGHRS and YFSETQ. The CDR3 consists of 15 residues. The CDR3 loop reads CASSLVPGQKETQYF. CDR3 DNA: TGCGCCAGCAGCTTGGTTCCGGGACAAAAAGAGACCCAGTACTTC.

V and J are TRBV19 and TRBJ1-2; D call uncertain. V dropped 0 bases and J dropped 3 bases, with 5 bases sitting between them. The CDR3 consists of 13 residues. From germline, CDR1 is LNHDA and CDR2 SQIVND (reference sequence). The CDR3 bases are TGTGCCAGTAGTATAGAGAGTCACTATGGCTACACCTTC. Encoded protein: CASSIESHYGYTF.

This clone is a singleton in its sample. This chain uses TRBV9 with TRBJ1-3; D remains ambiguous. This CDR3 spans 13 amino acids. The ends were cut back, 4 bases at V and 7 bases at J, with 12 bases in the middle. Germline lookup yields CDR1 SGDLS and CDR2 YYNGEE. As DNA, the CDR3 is TGTGCCAGCAGCCCCCTTCTAGAGAACACCATATATTTT. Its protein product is CASSPLLENTIYF.

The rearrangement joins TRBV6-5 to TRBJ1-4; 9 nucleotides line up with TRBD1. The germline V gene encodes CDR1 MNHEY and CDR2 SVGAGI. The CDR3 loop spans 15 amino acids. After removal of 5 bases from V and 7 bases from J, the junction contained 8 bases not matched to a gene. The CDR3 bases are TGTGCCAGCAGTCAACAGGGGGCGCGGGGTGAAAAACTGTTTTTT. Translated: CASSQQGARGEKLFF.

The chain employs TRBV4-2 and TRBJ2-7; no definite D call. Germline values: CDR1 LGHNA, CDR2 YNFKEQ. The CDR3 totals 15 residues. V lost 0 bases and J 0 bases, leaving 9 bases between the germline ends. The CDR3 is CASSQEVGFSYEQYF. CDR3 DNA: TGTGCCAGCAGCCAAGAGGTCGGCTTCTCCTACGAGCAGTACTTC.

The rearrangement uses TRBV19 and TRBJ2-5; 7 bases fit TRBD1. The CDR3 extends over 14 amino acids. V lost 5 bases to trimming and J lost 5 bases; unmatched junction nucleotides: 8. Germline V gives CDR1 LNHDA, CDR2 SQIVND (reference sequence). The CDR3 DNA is TGTGCCAGTAGTTCCAGGGGGTTCTATGAGACCCAGTACTTC. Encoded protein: CASSSRGFYETQYF.

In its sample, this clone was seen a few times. The CDR3 nucleotides read TGTGCCAGCTCACTCCAACTAGCGGGGGGGGACAATGAGCAGTTCTTC. The encoded protein is CASSLQLAGGDNEQFF. The genes are TRBV18 and TRBJ2-1, with TRBD2 matching over 13 bases. The germline CDR1 and CDR2 sequences are KGHSH and LQKENI. The CDR3 covers 16 residues. The trim removed 4 bases at V and 5 bases at J, leaving 5 bases unmatched.

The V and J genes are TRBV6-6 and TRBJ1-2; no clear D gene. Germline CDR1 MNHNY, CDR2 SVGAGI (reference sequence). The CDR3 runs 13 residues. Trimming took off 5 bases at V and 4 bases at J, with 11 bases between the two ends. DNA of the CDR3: TGTGCCAGCAGTGGCGAATGGATCTATGGCTACACCTTC. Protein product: CASSGEWIYGYTF.